This paragraph covers one TCR beta chain sequence. This sample is drawn from a study of blood T cell repertoires in COVID-19. About the research overall: PBMCs, B-cell-depleted T cells, or T cells provided the cDNA or gDNA that made up the material.

Trimming shortened V by 1 base and J by 5 bases, and 15 bases separated the two germline ends. Germline V gene lookup returns CDR1 SGHRS and CDR2 YFSETQ. CDR3 length: 16 amino acids. Generated by immunoSEQ multiplex PCR, the TCRdb table keeps only in-frame clones and is missing some. The sample gives tens of thousands of clones, about 84% of which show up once; roughly 8.8% is in the top ten. The clonotype was recovered from a man in his 60s with acute or convalescent COVID-19. Source material: peripheral blood. This chain connects TRBV5-1 to TRBJ2-2; weak D call: TRBD2 (6 bases). The CDR3 reads CASSLFGREGTGELFF. In DNA form, the CDR3 reads TGCGCCAGCAGCTTGTTCGGGAGAGAAGGTACCGGGGAGCTGTTTTTT.